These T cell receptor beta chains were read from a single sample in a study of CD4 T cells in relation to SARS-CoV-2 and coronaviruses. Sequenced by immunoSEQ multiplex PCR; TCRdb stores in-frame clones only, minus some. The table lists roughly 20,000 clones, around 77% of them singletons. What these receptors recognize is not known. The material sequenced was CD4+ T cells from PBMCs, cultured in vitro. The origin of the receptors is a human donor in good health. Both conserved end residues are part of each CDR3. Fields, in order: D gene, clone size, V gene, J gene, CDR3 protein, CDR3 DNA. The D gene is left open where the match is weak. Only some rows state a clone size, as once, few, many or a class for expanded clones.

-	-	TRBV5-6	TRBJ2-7	CASSLYGPSSYEQYF	TGTGCCAGCAGCTTGTATGGCCCCAGCTCCTACGAGCAGTACTTC
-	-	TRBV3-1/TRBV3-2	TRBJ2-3	CASSQVWGEVTDTQYF	TGTGCCAGCAGCCAAGTGTGGGGGGAAGTCACAGATACGCAGTATTTT
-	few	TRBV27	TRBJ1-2	CASSLWGALSGYTF	TGTGCCAGCAGTTTGTGGGGCGCCCTTTCTGGCTACACCTTC
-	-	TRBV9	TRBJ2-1	CASAKARVSYNEQFF	TGTGCCAGCGCAAAGGCCAGGGTCTCCTACAATGAGCAGTTCTTC
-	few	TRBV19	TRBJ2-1	CASSIPRDSIYNEQFF	TGTGCCAGTAGTATTCCCCGGGACTCGATCTACAATGAGCAGTTCTTC
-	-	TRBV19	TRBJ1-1	CASKPAATNTEAFF	TGTGCCAGCAAGCCGGCAGCCACAAACACTGAAGCTTTCTTT
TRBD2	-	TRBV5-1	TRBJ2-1	CASGRTSGSYNEQFF	TGCGCCAGCGGGCGGACTAGCGGGAGCTACAATGAGCAGTTCTTC
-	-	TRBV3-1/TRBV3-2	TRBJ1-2	CASSQETGIYGYTF	TGTGCCAGCAGCCAAGAAACAGGGATCTATGGCTACACCTTC
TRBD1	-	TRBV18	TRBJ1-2	CASSATGQGGGYTF	TGTGCCAGCTCAGCTACCGGACAGGGAGGTGGCTACACCTTC
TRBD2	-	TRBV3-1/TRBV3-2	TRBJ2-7	CASAGGRAFYEQYF	TGTGCCAGCGCTGGCGGGAGGGCGTTCTACGAGCAGTACTTC
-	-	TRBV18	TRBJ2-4	CASSPPGSGNIQYF	TGTGCCAGCTCACCACCCGGCTCGGGGAACATTCAGTACTTC
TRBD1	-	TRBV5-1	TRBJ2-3	CASSSLTGEEYF	TGCGCCAGCAGCTCCCTGACAGGGGAGGAGTATTTT
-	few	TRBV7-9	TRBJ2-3	CASSFADTQYF	TGTGCCAGCAGCTTTGCAGATACGCAGTATTTT
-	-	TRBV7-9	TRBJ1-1	CASSHGARGHTEAFF	TGTGCCAGCAGCCACGGCGCCCGGGGCCACACTGAAGCTTTCTTT
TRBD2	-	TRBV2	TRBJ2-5	CASSERSGRSGETQYF	TGTGCCAGCAGTGAAAGGAGCGGGAGGTCTGGAGAGACCCAGTACTTC
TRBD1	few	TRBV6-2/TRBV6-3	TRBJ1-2	CASSYSRQGDGYTF	TGTGCCAGCAGTTACTCGAGACAGGGGGATGGCTACACCTTC
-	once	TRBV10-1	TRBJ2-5	CASSEKLYETQYF	TGCGCCAGCAGTGAGAAATTATATGAGACCCAGTACTTC
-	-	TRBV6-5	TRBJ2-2	CASNQWLGTGELFF	TGTGCCAGCAATCAGTGGCTCGGCACCGGGGAGCTGTTTTTT
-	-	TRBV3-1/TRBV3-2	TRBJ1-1	CASSRYNTEAFF	TGTGCCAGCAGCAGGTACAACACTGAAGCTTTCTTT
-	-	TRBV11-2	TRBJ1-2	CASSREGDSGYTF	TGTGCCAGCAGCCGAGAGGGCGATAGTGGCTACACCTTC
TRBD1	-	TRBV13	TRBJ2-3	CASSINRRDRGRGTDTQYF	TGTGCCAGCAGCATAAACCGGCGGGACAGGGGGCGAGGAACAGATACGCAGTATTTT
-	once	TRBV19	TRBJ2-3	CASSMDLSTDTQYF	TGTGCCAGTAGTATGGACTTGAGCACAGATACGCAGTATTTT
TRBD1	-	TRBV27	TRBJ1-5	CASSAGTGGNQPQHF	TGTGCCAGCAGTGCCGGGACAGGGGGCAATCAGCCCCAGCATTTT
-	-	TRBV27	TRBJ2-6	CASSLSGIGANVLTF	TGTGCCAGCAGTTTATCAGGGATTGGGGCCAACGTCCTGACTTTC
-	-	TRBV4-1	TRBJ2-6	CASSSRDRTGANVLTF	TGCGCCAGCAGCTCTCGGGACCGAACTGGGGCCAACGTCCTGACTTTC
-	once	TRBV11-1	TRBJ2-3	CASSLTTTTDTQYF	TGTGCCAGCAGCTTAACCACGACCACAGATACGCAGTATTTT
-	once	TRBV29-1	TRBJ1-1	CSAAPRGVTEAFF	TGCAGCGCCGCCCCCCGTGGGGTCACTGAAGCTTTCTTT
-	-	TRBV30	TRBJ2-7	CAWSRTGYHEQYF	TGTGCCTGGAGTCGGACGGGGTACCACGAGCAGTACTTC
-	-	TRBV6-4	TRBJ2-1	CASSDSDGRAYNEQFF	TGTGCCAGCAGTGACTCCGACGGGAGAGCCTACAATGAGCAGTTCTTC
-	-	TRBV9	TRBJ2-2	CASSVTGLGTGELFF	TGTGCCAGCAGCGTAACAGGGTTGGGAACCGGGGAGCTGTTTTTT
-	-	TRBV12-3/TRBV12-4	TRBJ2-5	CATSRGTEETQYF	TGTGCCACTAGTCGGGGGACCGAAGAGACCCAGTACTTC
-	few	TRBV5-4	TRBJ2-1	CASSGGPTTRSYNEQFF	TGTGCCAGCAGCGGAGGGCCCACCACCCGCTCCTACAATGAGCAGTTCTTC
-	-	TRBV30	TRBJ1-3	CAWSVGTIYF	TGTGCCTGGAGTGTGGGAACCATATATTTT
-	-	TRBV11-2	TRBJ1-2	CASSLAPGGTFGYTF	TGTGCCAGCAGCTTAGCTCCGGGGGGGACTTTTGGCTACACCTTC
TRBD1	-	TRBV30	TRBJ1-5	CAWSLRDRGRDQPQHF	TGTGCCTGGAGTCTCCGGGACAGGGGGCGAGATCAGCCCCAGCATTTT
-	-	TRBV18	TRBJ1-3	CASSRDPLLDSGNTIYF	TGTGCCAGCTCGAGAGACCCTCTGCTTGACTCTGGAAACACCATATATTTT
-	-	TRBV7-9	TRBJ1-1	CASSLAHGQAFF	TGTGCCAGCAGCTTAGCACACGGCCAAGCTTTCTTT
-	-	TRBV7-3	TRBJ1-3	CASSLNARGAGNTIYF	TGTGCCAGCAGCTTAAATGCCAGAGGAGCAGGAAACACCATATATTTT
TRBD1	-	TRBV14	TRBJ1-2	CASSRTGLDGYTF	TGTGCCAGCAGCCGGACAGGGTTAGATGGCTACACCTTC
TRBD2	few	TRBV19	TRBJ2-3	CASGAGGISTDTQYF	TGTGCCAGCGGAGCGGGAGGTATTAGCACAGATACGCAGTATTTT
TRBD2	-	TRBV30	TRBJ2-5	CAWSPASGGQETQYF	TGTGCCTGGAGTCCGGCTAGCGGCGGGCAAGAGACCCAGTACTTC
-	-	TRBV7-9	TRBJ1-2	CASSLAGVEDYGYTF	TGTGCCAGCAGCTTAGCTGGGGTTGAGGACTATGGCTACACCTTC
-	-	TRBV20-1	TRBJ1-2	CSASLNQGDGYTF	TGCAGTGCTAGTCTCAACCAAGGGGATGGCTACACCTTC
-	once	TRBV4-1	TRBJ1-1	CASSQGTFF	TGCGCCAGCAGCCAAGGAACTTTCTTT
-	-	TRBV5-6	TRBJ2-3	CASSSDSLFPDTQYF	TGTGCCAGCAGCTCGGACTCGCTCTTCCCAGATACGCAGTATTTT
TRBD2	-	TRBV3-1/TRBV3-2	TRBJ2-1	CASSPYGTSADNEQFF	TGTGCCAGCAGCCCCTATGGTACTAGCGCGGACAATGAGCAGTTCTTC
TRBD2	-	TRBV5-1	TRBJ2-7	CASSLAGAQQYF	TGCGCCAGCAGCTTAGCGGGAGCACAGCAGTACTTC
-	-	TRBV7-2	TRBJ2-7	CASSLDYSYEQYF	TGTGCCAGCAGCCTTGACTACTCCTACGAGCAGTACTTC
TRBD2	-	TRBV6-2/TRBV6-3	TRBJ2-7	CASSYQAGELSYEQYF	TGTGCCAGCAGTTACCAAGCGGGAGAACTGTCCTACGAGCAGTACTTC
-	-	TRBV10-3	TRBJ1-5	CAISEIKDSNQPQHF	TGTGCCATCAGTGAGATTAAAGATAGCAATCAGCCCCAGCATTTT
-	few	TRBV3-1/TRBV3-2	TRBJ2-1	CASSHIAFSLYNEQFF	TGTGCCAGCAGCCATATCGCCTTCTCTCTCTACAATGAGCAGTTCTTC
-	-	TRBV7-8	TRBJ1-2	CASSSGEIGYTF	TGTGCCAGCAGCTCCGGTGAAATTGGCTACACCTTC
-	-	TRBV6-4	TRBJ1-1	CASSEDMNTEAFF	TGTGCCAGCAGTGAAGACATGAACACTGAAGCTTTCTTT
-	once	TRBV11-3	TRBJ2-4	CASSLGRENIQYF	TGTGCCAGCAGCCTAGGACGGGAAAACATTCAGTACTTC